Each of the 32 T cell receptor beta chains below was sequenced from the same sample in a study of T-cell reconstitution after alpha-beta-depleted transplantation in children. It was with unique molecular identifiers that the TCRbeta library was prepared. One entry per CDR3 protein, called by TCRdb with MiXCR from the PCR reads. The sample has under 450,000 distinct CDR3 sequences, 15% to 20% seen once. The sequenced sample was PBMCs, mostly from graft donor cells, obtained 360 days after TCRalphabeta/CD19-depleted stem cell transplant. These receptors were taken from a boy in the first two years of life who had a stem cell transplant for Wiskott-Aldrich syndrome, so the T cells may come from the graft donor.

V usage is TRBV7-9 and J usage is TRBJ2-4, with 9 bases aligning to TRBD1. Germline-derived CDR1 and CDR2 are SEHNR and FQNEAQ (reference sequence). Germline trimming cut 7 bases from V and 2 bases from J; bases unmatched to any gene: 12. CDR3 length equals 17 residues. The CDR3 DNA is TGTGCCAGCAACTCGATGGGACAGGGAAGATCCAAAAACATTCAGTACTTC. This codes for CASNSMGQGRSKNIQYF. Combining the CDR3 with reference TRBV7-9 and TRBJ2-4 gives the whole variable domain DTGVSQNPRHKITKRGQNVTFRCDPISEHNRLYWYRQTLGQGPEFLTYFQNEAQLEKSRLLSDRFSAERPKGSFSTLEIQRTEQGDSAMYLCASNSMGQGRSKNIQYFGAGTRLSVL.

This chain connects TRBV12-3 or TRBV12-4 to TRBJ2-1; 8 nucleotides align to TRBD2. V lost 3 bases to trimming and J lost 12 bases; unmatched junction nucleotides: 4. This CDR3 is built from 12 residues. The CDR3 here is CASSLRAGGQFF. In DNA form, the CDR3 reads TGTGCCAGCAGTTTGAGGGCGGGAGGGCAGTTCTTC.

The DNA for the CDR3 is TGTGCCACCAGCAGGACAGGGAACTATGGCTACACCTTC. Residues: CATSRTGNYGYTF. The V and J genes are TRBV15 and TRBJ1-2; 7 nucleotides line up with TRBD1. This CDR3 spans 13 amino acids. Germline trimming cut 3 bases from V and 2 bases from J; bases unmatched to any gene: 0. CDR1 is LNHNV and CDR2 is YYDKDF in the germline V gene (reference sequence).

The chain links TRBV18 to TRBJ1-1; the D is unclear. Germline V lookup: CDR1 KGHSH, CDR2 LQKENI. The CDR3 extends over 11 amino acids. V was shortened by 3 bases and J by 11 bases, with 10 bases between the two germline ends. CDR3 bases: TGTGCCAGCTCACCTTCCGAGAAGGCTTTCTTT. It specifies CASSPSEKAFF.

This clonotype turned up a few times. The CDR3 spells CASSFGGQGGGEQYF. CDR3 DNA: TGTGCCAGCTCGTTTGGGGGACAGGGGGGCGGCGAGCAGTACTTC. The chain combines TRBV27 with TRBJ2-7; TRBD1 agrees at 11 bases. CDR3 length: 15 residues. V lost 8 bases to trimming and J lost 6 bases; unmatched junction nucleotides: 12. Germline V lookup: CDR1 MNHEY, CDR2 SMNVEV (reference sequence).

V and J are TRBV28 and TRBJ1-2; D may be TRBD1 (5 bases). The CDR3 length is 13 residues. CDR1 and CDR2 (germline): MDHEN, SYDVKM. V was trimmed by 8 bases and J by 0 bases, leaving 10 bases between them. The CDR3 region is CASGGGPNYGYTF. The CDR3 DNA reads as TGTGCCAGCGGTGGGGGACCTAACTATGGCTACACCTTC.

This clonotype was observed a few times. The chain joins TRBV13 to TRBJ2-7, with D tentatively TRBD2 (7 bases). The CDR3 sequence is 14 residues long. The V end lost 5 bases, the J end lost 0 bases, and 11 bases lay between the germline ends. CDR1 PRHDT and CDR2 FYEKMQ come from the germline V gene (reference sequence). DNA of the CDR3: TGTGCCAGCAGCCCCCGGGGGGCCTCCTACGAGCAGTACTTC. Translating it yields CASSPRGASYEQYF.

This clonotype came up many times. This sequence joins TRBV5-1 and TRBJ2-2, with D possibly being TRBD2 (5 bases). With 0 bases removed from V and 1 base from J, the gap between germline ends came to 16 bases. The CDR3 runs to 18 residues. From germline, CDR1 is SGHRS and CDR2 YFSETQ. The CDR3 sequence: CASSLVPSGSGNTGELFF. CDR3 DNA: TGCGCCAGCAGCTTGGTTCCCTCGGGGAGCGGGAACACCGGGGAGCTGTTTTTT.

The rearrangement joins TRBV29-1 to TRBJ2-1; D is possibly TRBD2 (6 bases). Germline assignment: CDR1 SQVTM and CDR2 ANQGSEA. This CDR3 has 19 residues. V lost 5 bases and J 0 bases, leaving 26 bases between the germline ends. The CDR3, as DNA: TGCAGCGTTCCCGGGGGAACCCTTTTCTTGCGAAGCTCCTACAATGAGCAGTTCTTC. Protein: CSVPGGTLFLRSSYNEQFF.

The chain combines TRBV5-1 with TRBJ2-1; tentatively, D is TRBD1 or TRBD2 (6 bases each). The CDR3 sequence is 16 residues long. V was shortened by 4 bases and J by 2 bases, with 16 bases between the two germline ends. Per the germline V gene, CDR1 is SGHRS and CDR2 is YFSETQ. This CDR3 reads CASSLVIGGTYNEQFF. The CDR3 DNA follows: TGCGCCAGCAGCCTAGTAATAGGGGGGACCTACAATGAGCAGTTCTTC. Using reference TRBV5-1 and TRBJ2-1 for the parts outside the CDR3, the full variable domain is KAGVTQTPRYLIKTRGQQVTLSCSPISGHRSVSWYQQTPGQGLQFLFEYFSETQRNKGNFPGRFSGRQFSNSRSEMNVSTLELGDSALYLCASSLVIGGTYNEQFFGPGTRLTVL.

This clonotype has a handful of counts. The chain uses TRBV4-3 and TRBJ1-3; no clear D. Germline V CDR1 and CDR2: LGHNA, YSLEER. V lost 1 base and J lost 3, with 4 bases in between. The CDR3 spans 13 residues. The chain's CDR3 is CASSQVHGNTIYF. CDR3 nucleotides: TGCGCCAGCAGCCAAGTTCATGGAAACACCATATATTTT.

This chain joins TRBV11-2 and TRBJ2-5, with 8 bases lining up with TRBD2. The length of the CDR3 is 16 residues. Germline trimming cut 3 bases from V and 4 bases from J; bases unmatched to any gene: 10. Germline V gene lookup returns CDR1 SGHAT and CDR2 FQNNGV. CDR3 DNA: TGTGCCAGCAGCTTTGAAAGCGGGGGCTGTTTAGAGACCCAGTACTTC. Translation gives CASSFESGGCLETQYF.

This chain joins TRBV19 and TRBJ2-1; D perhaps matches TRBD2 (6 bases). Trimming cost V 4 bases and J 0 bases, with 25 bases left between them. Per the germline V gene, CDR1 is LNHDA and CDR2 is SQIVND (reference sequence). This CDR3 has 20 amino acids. The CDR3 DNA is TGTGCCAGTAGTACGCGGGACTTTCTGAATCGAAGGAGCTCCTACAATGAGCAGTTCTTC. Its translation: CASSTRDFLNRRSSYNEQFF. Based on the CDR3 plus reference TRBV19 and TRBJ2-1, the full variable domain is DGGITQSPKYLFRKEGQNVTLSCEQNLNHDAMYWYRQDPGQGLRLIYYSQIVNDFQKGDIAEGYSVSREKKESFPLTVTSAQKNPTAFYLCASSTRDFLNRRSSYNEQFFGPGTRLTVL.

The chain couples TRBV5-1 to TRBJ2-3; 11 bases map to TRBD2. With V trimmed by 4 bases and J by 3 bases, 10 bases remained unmatched. Germline assignment: CDR1 SGHRS and CDR2 YFSETQ. The CDR3 loop spans 17 amino acids. CDR3 loop: CASSPPILAGETDTQYF. The CDR3 DNA follows: TGCGCCAGCAGCCCCCCAATACTAGCGGGGGAGACAGATACGCAGTATTTT.

The rearrangement joins TRBV20-1 to TRBJ2-2, with D uncertain. CDR1 is DFQATT and CDR2 is SNEGSKA in the germline V gene (reference sequence). This CDR3 has 14 residues. V was trimmed by 6 bases and J by 1 base, leaving 12 bases between them. This chain's CDR3 is CSASRVRNTGELFF. The CDR3 nucleotides read TGCAGTGCGTCCCGCGTAAGGAACACCGGGGAGCTGTTTTTT.

V usage is TRBV24-1 and J usage is TRBJ2-4, with D tentatively TRBD2 (5 bases). The CDR3 loop spans 11 amino acids. In germline, CDR1 is KGHDR, CDR2 SFDVKD. V dropped 5 bases and J dropped 11 bases, with 9 bases sitting between them. The CDR3 sequence: CATSAGVVQYF. The CDR3 DNA reads TGTGCCACCAGTGCCGGGGTTGTTCAGTACTTC.

This chain links TRBV11-3 with TRBJ2-7, with D tentatively TRBD1 (5 bases). There are 16 residues in the CDR3. Trimming cost V 0 bases and J 2 bases, with 14 bases left between them. Germline CDR1 is SGHNT and CDR2 is YENEEA. The CDR3 spells CASSLETARAPYEQYF. DNA of the CDR3: TGTGCCAGCAGCTTAGAGACAGCCAGGGCCCCCTACGAGCAGTACTTC. Together with reference TRBV11-3 and TRBJ2-7, the CDR3 gives the full variable domain: EAGVVQSPRYKIIEKKQPVAFWCNPISGHNTLYWYLQNLGQGPELLIRYENEEAVDDSQLPKDRFSAERLKGVDSTLKIQPAELGDSAVYLCASSLETARAPYEQYFGPGTRLTVT.

The chain combines TRBV18 with TRBJ2-7; 7 bases align to TRBD2. V trimming: 1 base; J trimming: 4 bases; junction bases outside the gene matches: 10. Per germline, CDR1 KGHSH and CDR2 LQKENI. This CDR3 is 16 amino acids long. CDR3 in DNA: TGTGCCAGCTCACCACACGTTGGGAGGGCGGCTTACGAGCAGTACTTC. It yields the protein CASSPHVGRAAYEQYF.

This chain joins TRBV5-1 and TRBJ2-1; TRBD1 agrees at 9 bases. The germline CDR1 and CDR2 sequences are SGHRS and YFSETQ. The V segment lost 4 bases and the J segment 8 bases; nucleotides outside the gene matches: 7. This CDR3 spans 14 amino acids. CDR3 bases: TGCGCCAGCAGCCCGAGGACAGGGGCAGATGAGCAGTTCTTC. This codes for CASSPRTGADEQFF.

The genes are TRBV6-1 and TRBJ1-1; TRBD1 aligns across 7 bases. This CDR3 has 15 amino acids. The V segment lost 6 bases and the J segment 6 bases; nucleotides outside the gene matches: 13. From germline, CDR1 is MNHNS and CDR2 SASEGT. CDR3 in amino acids: CASSPIDRVGAEAFF. The CDR3 DNA follows: TGTGCCAGCAGCCCTATCGACAGGGTGGGCGCTGAAGCTTTCTTT.

The sample holds a few counts of this clonotype. The chain uses TRBV7-2 and TRBJ1-6; D might be TRBD1 (6 bases). This CDR3 comprises 17 residues. The germline V gene encodes CDR1 SGHTA and CDR2 FQGNSA. V lost 1 base and J lost 0, with 10 bases in between. The CDR3 DNA reads as TGTGCCAGCAGCTTAGTTGGGGGCGGCTCCTATAATTCACCCCTCCACTTT. Its protein product is CASSLVGGGSYNSPLHF. The full variable domain, in which reference TRBV7-2 and TRBJ1-6 provide the parts outside the CDR3, is GAGVSQSPSNKVTEKGKDVELRCDPISGHTALYWYRQSLGQGLEFLIYFQGNSAPDKSGLPSDRFSAERTGGSVSTLTIQRTQQEDSAVYLCASSLVGGGSYNSPLHFGNGTRLTVT.

Ten or more counts support this clonotype. This sequence joins TRBV6-6 and TRBJ1-4, with D maybe TRBD1 (5 bases). In germline, CDR1 is MNHNY, CDR2 SVGAGI (reference sequence). CDR3 length: 13 residues. V was cut by 8 bases and J by 4 bases, with 11 bases left in between. The CDR3 DNA sequence: TGTGCCAGCCAGGCAGACAGTAATGAAAAACTGTTTTTT. Its translation is CASQADSNEKLFF.

This clonotype was found a few times. This chain links TRBV12-3 or TRBV12-4 with TRBJ1-2, with TRBD1 as a possible D gene (5 bases). V was cut by 8 bases and J by 6 bases, with 22 bases left in between. This CDR3 contains 15 residues. Here the CDR3 DNA reads TGTGCCAGCGCTAGGGCCCCGGATCGGGGGGATGGCTACACCTTC. Protein sequence: CASARAPDRGDGYTF.

A few counts support this clonotype. This chain uses TRBV20-1 with TRBJ1-2, with a possible D match to TRBD1 (6 bases). V was pared by 0 bases and J by 0 bases, with 14 bases between. The germline V gene encodes CDR1 DFQATT and CDR2 SNEGSKA (reference sequence). There are 16 residues in the CDR3. This CDR3 is CSARDARQAANYGYTF. The CDR3 DNA reads TGCAGTGCTAGAGATGCCCGACAGGCAGCTAACTATGGCTACACCTTC.

This chain connects TRBV12-3 or TRBV12-4 to TRBJ2-1, with D tentatively TRBD1 (6 bases). This CDR3 contains 12 residues. The ends were cut back, 4 bases at V and 12 bases at J, with 13 bases in the middle. The CDR3 reads CASSSTGLGQFF. As DNA, the CDR3 is TGTGCCAGCAGTTCGACAGGCCTTGGGCAGTTCTTC.

The V and J genes are TRBV6-2 or TRBV6-3 and TRBJ2-6; D assignment may be TRBD1 or TRBD2 (5 bases each). V lost 2 bases and J lost 4, with 18 bases in between. The CDR3 has 18 residues. CDR1 and CDR2 from the germline V gene are MNHEY and SVGEGT. DNA for the CDR3: TGTGCCAGCAGTTACCCACCGGGACCAAGAACCGGGGCCAACGTCCTGACTTTC. This translates into CASSYPPGPRTGANVLTF.

The chain recombines TRBV4-1 with TRBJ2-1; no clear D. V lost 3 bases and J lost 4, with 19 bases in between. Germline V lookup: CDR1 MGHRA, CDR2 YSYEKL. The CDR3 extends over 17 amino acids. The CDR3 DNA follows: TGCGCCAGCAGCCACGCGTTAGCTTGGACCGCATACAATGAGCAGTTCTTC. It yields the protein CASSHALAWTAYNEQFF.

The genes are TRBV7-9 and TRBJ2-3; no reliable D call. From germline, CDR1 is SEHNR and CDR2 FQNEAQ (reference sequence). Deletions cut 2 bases from V and 4 bases from J, with 10 bases between. This CDR3 comprises 14 residues. CDR3: CASSLSGSADTQYF. In DNA, the CDR3 is TGTGCCAGCAGCTTAAGTGGCAGCGCAGATACGCAGTATTTT.

A few counts support this clonotype. V gene TRBV5-1 combines with J gene TRBJ1-1, with TRBD1 matching over 8 bases. J lost 4 bases, V lost 1 base, and 6 bases had no gene match. CDR1 and CDR2 (germline): SGHRS, YFSETQ. The CDR3 has 15 amino acids. The CDR3 nucleotides read TGCGCCAGCAGCTTGTGGGGAACAGGGGGCACTGAAGCTTTCTTT. This translates into CASSLWGTGGTEAFF.

This clonotype was observed a few times. V and J are TRBV4-2 and TRBJ2-2; D is possibly TRBD1 (5 bases). The germline gives CDR1 LGHNA, CDR2 YNFKEQ. V lost 6 bases to trimming and J lost 1 base, with 15 bases between them. The CDR3 sequence is 16 residues long. The CDR3 is CASSPQGLGNTGELFF. The CDR3 coding sequence is TGTGCCAGCAGTCCTCAGGGATTGGGGAACACCGGGGAGCTGTTTTTT.

This clonotype has just a few counts. V and J are TRBV6-5 and TRBJ2-6; D might be TRBD2 (6 bases). Germline CDR1 reads MNHEY; CDR2 reads SVGAGI. The CDR3 totals 18 residues. V was pared by 2 bases and J by 0 bases, with 14 bases between. CDR3 region: CASSYDGSSISGANVLTF. CDR3 coding DNA: TGTGCCAGCAGTTACGACGGGAGTTCCATCTCTGGGGCCAACGTCCTGACTTTC.

The chain recombines TRBV18 with TRBJ1-1, with no clear D. The V end was cut by 2 bases, the J end by 5 bases, with 12 bases between. The CDR3 is made up of 14 amino acids. In germline, CDR1 is KGHSH, CDR2 LQKENI. Here the CDR3 DNA reads TGTGCCAGCTCACCATGGAGGGATGGGACTGAAGCTTTCTTT. Encoded protein: CASSPWRDGTEAFF.